This TCR beta chain appears in the sequencing data of a study of post-analysis software for immune sequencing data. TCR beta cDNA libraries included unique molecular identifiers. TCRdb processed the PCR reads anew with MiXCR; each CDR3 protein has one entry. Of 750,000 to 950,000 distinct CDR3 sequences listed, about 50% are singletons. The V gene's germline CDR1 is SQVTM and CDR2 ANQGSEA. The CDR3 runs 15 residues. V lost 0 bases and J lost 2, with 13 bases in between. This clonotype was detected only a few times. Its antigen is not known. Study-level results: Normalized Chao1 diversity in multiple sclerosis patients fell significantly below that of controls. Higher frequency in patients than in controls was seen for about 5 TRBV segments, with TRBV5-6, TRBV5-1 and TRBV20-1 among them.

The J gene is TRBJ2-5, the V gene TRBV29-1; perhaps TRBD1 as D (6 bases). The material sequenced was blood. This clonotype was obtained from a girl aged 5-17 years with multiple sclerosis. In DNA, the CDR3 is TGCAGCGTTGAAGATCGAGGAAGGGGGCAAGAGACCCAGTACTTC. Its translation is CSVEDRGRGQETQYF.